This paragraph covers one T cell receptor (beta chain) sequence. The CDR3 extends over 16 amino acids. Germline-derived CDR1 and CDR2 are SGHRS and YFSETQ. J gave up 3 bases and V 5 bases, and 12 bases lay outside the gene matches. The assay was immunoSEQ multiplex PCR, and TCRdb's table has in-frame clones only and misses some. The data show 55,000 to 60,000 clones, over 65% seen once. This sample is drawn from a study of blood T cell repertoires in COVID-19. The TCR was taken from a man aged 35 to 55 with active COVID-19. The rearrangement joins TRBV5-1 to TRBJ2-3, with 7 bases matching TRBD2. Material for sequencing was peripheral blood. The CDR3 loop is CASSGTGLAVTDTQYF. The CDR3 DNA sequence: TGCGCCAGCAGTGGAACTGGCCTAGCGGTGACAGATACGCAGTATTTT.